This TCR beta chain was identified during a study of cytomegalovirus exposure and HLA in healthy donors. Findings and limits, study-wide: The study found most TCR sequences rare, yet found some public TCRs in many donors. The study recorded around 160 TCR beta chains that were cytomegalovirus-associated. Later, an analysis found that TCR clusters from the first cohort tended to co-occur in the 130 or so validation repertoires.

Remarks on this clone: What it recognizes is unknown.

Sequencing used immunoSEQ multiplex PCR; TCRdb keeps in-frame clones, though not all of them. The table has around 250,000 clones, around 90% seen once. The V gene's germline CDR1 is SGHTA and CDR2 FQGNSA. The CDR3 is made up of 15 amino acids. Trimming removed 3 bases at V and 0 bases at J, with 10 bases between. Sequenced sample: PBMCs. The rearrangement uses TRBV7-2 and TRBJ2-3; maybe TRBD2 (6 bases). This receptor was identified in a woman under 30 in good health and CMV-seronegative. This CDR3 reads CASSLLGLSTDTQYF. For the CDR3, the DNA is TGTGCCAGCAGCTTGTTGGGACTTAGCACAGATACGCAGTATTTT. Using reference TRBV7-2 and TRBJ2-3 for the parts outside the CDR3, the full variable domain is GAGVSQSPSNKVTEKGKDVELRCDPISGHTALYWYRQSLGQGLEFLIYFQGNSAPDKSGLPSDRFSAERTGGSVSTLTIQRTQQEDSAVYLCASSLLGLSTDTQYFGPGTRLTVL.